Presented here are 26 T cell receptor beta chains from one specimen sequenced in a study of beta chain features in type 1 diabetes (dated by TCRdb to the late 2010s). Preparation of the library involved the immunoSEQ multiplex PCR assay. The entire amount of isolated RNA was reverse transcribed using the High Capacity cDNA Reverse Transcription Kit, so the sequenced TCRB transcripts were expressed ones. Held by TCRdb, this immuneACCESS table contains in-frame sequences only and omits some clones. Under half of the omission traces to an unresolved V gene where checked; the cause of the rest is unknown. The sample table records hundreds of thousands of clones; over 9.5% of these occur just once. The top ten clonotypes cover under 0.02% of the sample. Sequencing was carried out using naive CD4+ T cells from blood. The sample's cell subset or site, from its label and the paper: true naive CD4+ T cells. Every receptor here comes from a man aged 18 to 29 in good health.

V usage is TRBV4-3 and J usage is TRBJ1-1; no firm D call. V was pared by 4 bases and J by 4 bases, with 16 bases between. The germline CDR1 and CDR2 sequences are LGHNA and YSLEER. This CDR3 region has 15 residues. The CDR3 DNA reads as TGCGCCAGCAGCCCCCAGGTGGGCAGCAGCACTGAAGCTTTCTTT. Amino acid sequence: CASSPQVGSSTEAFF.

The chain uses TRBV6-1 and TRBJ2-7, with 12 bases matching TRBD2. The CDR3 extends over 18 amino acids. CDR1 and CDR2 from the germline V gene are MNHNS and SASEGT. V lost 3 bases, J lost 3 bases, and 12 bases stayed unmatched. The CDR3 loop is CASSETSGSPTLYYEQYF. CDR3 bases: TGTGCCAGCAGTGAGACTAGCGGGAGCCCCACCCTGTACTACGAGCAGTACTTC.

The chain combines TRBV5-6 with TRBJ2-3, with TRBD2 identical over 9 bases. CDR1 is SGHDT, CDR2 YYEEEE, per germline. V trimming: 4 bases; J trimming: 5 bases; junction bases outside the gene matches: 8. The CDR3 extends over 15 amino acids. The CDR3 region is CASSKGLATGDTQYF. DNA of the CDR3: TGTGCCAGCAGCAAAGGACTAGCGACGGGAGATACGCAGTATTTT.

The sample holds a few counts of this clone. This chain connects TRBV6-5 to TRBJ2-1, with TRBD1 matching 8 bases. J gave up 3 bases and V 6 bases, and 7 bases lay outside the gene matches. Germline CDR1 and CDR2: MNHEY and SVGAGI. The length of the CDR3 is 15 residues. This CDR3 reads CASRPGQGSYNEQFF. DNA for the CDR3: TGTGCCAGCAGACCCGGACAGGGTAGCTACAATGAGCAGTTCTTC.

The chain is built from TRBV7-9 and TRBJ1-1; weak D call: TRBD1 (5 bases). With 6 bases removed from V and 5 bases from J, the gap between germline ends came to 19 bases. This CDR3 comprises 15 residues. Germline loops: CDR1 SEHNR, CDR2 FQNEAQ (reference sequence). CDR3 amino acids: CASSAPQGVRTEAFF. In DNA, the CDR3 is TGTGCCAGCAGTGCCCCCCAGGGTGTGAGAACTGAAGCTTTCTTT.

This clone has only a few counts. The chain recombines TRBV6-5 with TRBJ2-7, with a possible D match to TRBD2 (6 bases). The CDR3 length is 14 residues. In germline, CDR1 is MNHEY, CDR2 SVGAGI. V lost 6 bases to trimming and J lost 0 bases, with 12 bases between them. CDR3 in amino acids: CASRGLVHSYEQYF. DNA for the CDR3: TGTGCCAGCAGGGGACTGGTACACTCCTACGAGCAGTACTTC.

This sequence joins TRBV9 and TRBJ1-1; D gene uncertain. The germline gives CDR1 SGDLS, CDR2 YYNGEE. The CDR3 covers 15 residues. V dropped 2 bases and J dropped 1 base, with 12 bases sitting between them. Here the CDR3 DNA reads TGTGCCAGCAGCGTGAGCCCCGGTACGAACACTGAAGCTTTCTTT. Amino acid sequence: CASSVSPGTNTEAFF.

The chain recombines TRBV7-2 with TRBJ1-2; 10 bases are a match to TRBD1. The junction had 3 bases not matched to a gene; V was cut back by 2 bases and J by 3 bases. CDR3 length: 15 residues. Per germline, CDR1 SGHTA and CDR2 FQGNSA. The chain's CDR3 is CASSLRTGGDYGYTF. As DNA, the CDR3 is TGTGCCAGCAGCTTACGGACAGGGGGTGACTATGGCTACACCTTC.

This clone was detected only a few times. The CDR3, as DNA: TGTGCCAGCAGTGAAACAACGGGACAGGGTAGGACCGGGGAGCTGTTTTTT. Amino acid sequence: CASSETTGQGRTGELFF. V and J are TRBV25-1 and TRBJ2-2, with TRBD1 matching 9 bases. Per germline, CDR1 MGHDK and CDR2 SYGVNS. Losses at the gene ends were 2 bases for V and 5 bases for J; bases not matched to a gene: 9. There are 17 residues in the CDR3.

CDR3 loop: CASSMEQGYQPQHF. CDR3 DNA sequence: TGTGCCAGTAGTATGGAACAGGGCTATCAGCCCCAGCATTTT. The chain has TRBV19 and TRBJ1-5; D is perhaps TRBD1 (6 bases). The CDR3 sequence is 14 residues long. Germline CDR1 is LNHDA and CDR2 is SQIVND (reference sequence). The V and J ends lost 3 bases and 5 bases respectively, with 11 bases between them.

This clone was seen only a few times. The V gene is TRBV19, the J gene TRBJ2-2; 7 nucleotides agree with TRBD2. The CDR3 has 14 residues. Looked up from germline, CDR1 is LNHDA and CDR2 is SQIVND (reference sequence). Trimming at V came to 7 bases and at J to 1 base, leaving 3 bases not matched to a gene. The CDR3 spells CASMGGGNTGELFF. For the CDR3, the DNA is TGTGCCAGTATGGGCGGGGGGAACACCGGGGAGCTGTTTTTT.

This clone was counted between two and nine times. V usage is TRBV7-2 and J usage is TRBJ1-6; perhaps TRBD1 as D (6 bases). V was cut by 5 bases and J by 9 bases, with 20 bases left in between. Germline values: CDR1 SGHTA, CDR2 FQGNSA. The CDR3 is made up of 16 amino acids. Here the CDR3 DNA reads TGTGCCAGCAGCATTCGCGCAGCGGACAGCTCTTCACCCCTCCACTTT. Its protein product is CASSIRAADSSSPLHF.

The CDR3 DNA is TGTGCCAGCAGTTACGGACAGGGGCGCCCCTACGAGCAGTACTTC. Translating it yields CASSYGQGRPYEQYF. V and J are TRBV6-5 and TRBJ2-7; TRBD1 matches at 9 bases. J was trimmed by 2 bases and V by 2 bases; bases with no gene match: 4. Germline CDR1 MNHEY, CDR2 SVGAGI. The CDR3 has 15 amino acids.

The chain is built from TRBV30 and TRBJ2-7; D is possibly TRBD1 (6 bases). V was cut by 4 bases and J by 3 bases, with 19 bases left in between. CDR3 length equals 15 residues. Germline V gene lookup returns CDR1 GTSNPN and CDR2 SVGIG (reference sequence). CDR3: CAWTPEGHPVYEQYF. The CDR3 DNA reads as TGTGCCTGGACCCCAGAGGGACACCCAGTCTACGAGCAGTACTTC.

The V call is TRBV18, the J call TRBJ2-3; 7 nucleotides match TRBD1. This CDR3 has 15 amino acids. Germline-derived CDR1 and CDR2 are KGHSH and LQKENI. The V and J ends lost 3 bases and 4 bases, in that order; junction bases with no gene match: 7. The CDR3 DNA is TGTGCCAGCTCACCTGGGACACAGGGGTCAGATACGCAGTATTTT. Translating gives CASSPGTQGSDTQYF. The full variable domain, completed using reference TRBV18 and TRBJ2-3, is NAGVMQNPRHLVRRRGQEARLRCSPMKGHSHVYWYRQLPEEGLKFMVYLQKENIIDESGMPKERFSAEFPKEGPSILRIQQVVRGDSAAYFCASSPGTQGSDTQYFGPGTRLTVL.

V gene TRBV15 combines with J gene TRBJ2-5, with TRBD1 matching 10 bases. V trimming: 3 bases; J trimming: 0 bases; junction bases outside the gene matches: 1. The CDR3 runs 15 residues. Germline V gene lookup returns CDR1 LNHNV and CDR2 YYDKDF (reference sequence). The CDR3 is CATSRGQGNQETQYF. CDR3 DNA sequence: TGTGCCACCAGCAGGGGACAGGGGAACCAAGAGACCCAGTACTTC.

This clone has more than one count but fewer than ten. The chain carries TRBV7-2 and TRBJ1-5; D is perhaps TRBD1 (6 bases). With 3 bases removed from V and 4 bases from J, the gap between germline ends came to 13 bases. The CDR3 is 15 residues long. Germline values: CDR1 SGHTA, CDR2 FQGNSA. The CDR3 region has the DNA TGTGCCAGCAGCTTGGGGAGACAGGCGAATCAGCCCCAGCATTTT. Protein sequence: CASSLGRQANQPQHF.

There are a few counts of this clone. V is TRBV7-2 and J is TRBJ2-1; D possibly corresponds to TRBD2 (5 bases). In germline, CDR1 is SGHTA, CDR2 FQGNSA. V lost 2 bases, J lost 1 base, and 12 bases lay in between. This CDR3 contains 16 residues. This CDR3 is CASSLIALGSYNEQFF. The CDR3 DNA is TGTGCCAGCAGCTTAATAGCGTTGGGTTCCTACAATGAGCAGTTCTTC.

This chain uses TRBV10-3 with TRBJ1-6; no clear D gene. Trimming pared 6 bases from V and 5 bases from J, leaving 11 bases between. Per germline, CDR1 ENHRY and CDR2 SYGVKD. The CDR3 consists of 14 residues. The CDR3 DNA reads TGTGCCATCAGGGAGGCGAGAGATAATTCACCCCTCCACTTT. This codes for CAIREARDNSPLHF.

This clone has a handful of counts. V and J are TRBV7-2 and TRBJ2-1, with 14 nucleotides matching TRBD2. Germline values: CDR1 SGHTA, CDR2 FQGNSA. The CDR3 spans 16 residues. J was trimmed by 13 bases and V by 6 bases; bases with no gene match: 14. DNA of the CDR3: TGTGCCAGCAGGCCTCCGGGACTAGCGGGAGTTAAGGTTCAGTTCTTC. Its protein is CASRPPGLAGVKVQFF.

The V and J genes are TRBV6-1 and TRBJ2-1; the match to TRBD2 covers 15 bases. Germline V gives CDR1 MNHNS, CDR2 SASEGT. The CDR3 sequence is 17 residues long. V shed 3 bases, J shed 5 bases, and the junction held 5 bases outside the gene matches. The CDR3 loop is CASSDTGLAGGNNEQFF. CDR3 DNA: TGTGCCAGCAGTGATACGGGACTAGCGGGAGGTAACAATGAGCAGTTCTTC.

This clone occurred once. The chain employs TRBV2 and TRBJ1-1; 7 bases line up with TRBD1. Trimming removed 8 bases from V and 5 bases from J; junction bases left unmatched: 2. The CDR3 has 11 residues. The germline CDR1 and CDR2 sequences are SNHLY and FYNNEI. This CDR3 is CASGQVTEAFF. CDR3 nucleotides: TGTGCCAGCGGACAGGTGACTGAAGCTTTCTTT.

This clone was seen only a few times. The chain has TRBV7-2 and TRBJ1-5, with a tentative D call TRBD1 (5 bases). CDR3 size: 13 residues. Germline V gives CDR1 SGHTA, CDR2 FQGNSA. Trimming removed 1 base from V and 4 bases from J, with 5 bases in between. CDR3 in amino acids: CASSLDRNQPQHF. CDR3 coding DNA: TGTGCCAGCAGCTTAGACAGGAATCAGCCCCAGCATTTT.

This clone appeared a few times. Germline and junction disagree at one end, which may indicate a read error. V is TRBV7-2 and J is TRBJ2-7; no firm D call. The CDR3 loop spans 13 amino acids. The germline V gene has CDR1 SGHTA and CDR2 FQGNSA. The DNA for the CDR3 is TGTGCCAGCAGCTTAGCGGAGCCCCTTGAGCGGTACTTC. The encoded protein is CASSLAEPLERYF. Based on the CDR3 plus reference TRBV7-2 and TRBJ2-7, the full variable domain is GAGVSQSPSNKVTEKGKDVELRCDPISGHTALYWYRQSLGQGLEFLIYFQGNSAPDKSGLPSDRFSAERTGGSVSTLTIQRTQQEDSAVYLCASSLAEPLERYFGPGTRLTVT.

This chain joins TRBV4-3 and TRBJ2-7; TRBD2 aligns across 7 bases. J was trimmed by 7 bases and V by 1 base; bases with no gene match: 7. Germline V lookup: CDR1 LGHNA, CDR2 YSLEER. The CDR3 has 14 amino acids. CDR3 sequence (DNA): TGCGCCAGCAGCCAAGGGGGGGGACGGGAGGAGCAGTACTTC. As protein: CASSQGGGREEQYF.

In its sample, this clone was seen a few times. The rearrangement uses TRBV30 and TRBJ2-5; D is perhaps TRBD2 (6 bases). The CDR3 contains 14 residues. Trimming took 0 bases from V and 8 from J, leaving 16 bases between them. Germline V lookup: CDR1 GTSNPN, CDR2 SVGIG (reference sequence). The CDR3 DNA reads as TGTGCCTGGAGTGTCTGGGGTACCGGGGGTACCCAGTACTTC. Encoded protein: CAWSVWGTGGTQYF.